Sequencing of this T cell receptor (beta chain) was carried out in a study of blood T cell repertoires in COVID-19. Exposed study participants had met a COVID-19 case within 2 weeks before entry. Method: immunoSEQ multiplex PCR; TCRdb's copy keeps in-frame clones and lacks some. The sample includes 350,000 to 500,000 clones, over 75% of them seen just once. This CDR3 contains 13 residues. V dropped 8 bases and J dropped 4; count of bases not matched to a gene: 7. From germline, CDR1 is SGHTA and CDR2 FQGNSA. The J gene is TRBJ1-2, the V gene TRBV7-2, with 7 nucleotides matching TRBD1. This TCR was sampled from a woman aged 18 to 35 who had been exposed to COVID-19. Material: PBMCs or T cells enriched from blood (not recorded which). This CDR3 is CASSDRVIYGYTF. The CDR3 coding sequence is TGTGCCAGCTCCGACAGGGTGATCTATGGCTACACCTTC.